The 26 T cell receptor beta chains in this list originate from one sample, sequenced in a study of T-cell reconstitution after alpha-beta-depleted transplantation in children (dated by TCRdb to 2016 to 2017). The library was prepared using PCR. Sequencing used an Illumina HiSeq 2500. To normalize quantification of the TCRbeta repertoire, the TCR libraries were built with molecular barcoding that relied on unique molecular identifiers. Through fastp at Q25 and MiXCR, TCRdb rebuilt clones from the public reads, retaining in-frame beta chains. Records with the same CDR3 protein are collapsed into one entry carrying the most frequent genes and DNA. The sample table contains some 500,000 distinct CDR3 sequences; only one count was recorded for approximately 20% of them. The top ten clonotypes cover roughly 3.3% of the sample. Sequences were derived from PBMCs from the stem cell graft donor, sampled from the stem cell graft. Receptors originate from a human donor who donated a stem cell graft to a child with acute lymphoblastic leukemia.

This rearrangement joins TRBV5-1 to TRBJ1-6; D is uncertain. Trimming cost V 3 bases and J 8 bases, with 15 bases left between them. Germline CDR1 SGHRS, CDR2 YFSETQ. There are 15 residues in the CDR3. The CDR3, as DNA: TGCGCCAGCAGCTCCTGGACCAACGCGGATTCACCCCTCCACTTT. Translation: CASSSWTNADSPLHF.

CDR3: CASSPPWERELYNEQFF. The CDR3 nucleotides are TGTGCCAGCAGCCCCCCATGGGAGCGGGAGCTCTACAATGAGCAGTTCTTC. The chain is built from TRBV7-9 and TRBJ2-1; 8 positions match TRBD2. With V trimmed by 5 bases and J by 3 bases, 12 bases remained unmatched. Germline loops: CDR1 SEHNR, CDR2 FQNEAQ (reference sequence). The CDR3 spans 17 residues.

The V and J genes are TRBV7-9 and TRBJ1-2, with 11 positions matching TRBD1. This CDR3 comprises 17 residues. CDR1 and CDR2 from the germline V gene are SEHNR and FQNEAQ (reference sequence). V was pared by 5 bases and J by 0 bases, with 8 bases of the junction left unmatched. The CDR3 bases are TGTGCCAGCAGCCGTGGACAGGGGGCCCCAGCTAACTATGGCTACACCTTC. Translating gives CASSRGQGAPANYGYTF.

The sample holds a few counts of this clonotype. The CDR3 spells CASSSRQESSYEQYF. CDR3 nucleotide sequence: TGTGCCAGCAGCTCCCGACAGGAGAGCTCCTACGAGCAGTACTTC. V is TRBV7-9 and J is TRBJ2-7; TRBD1 might be the D (6 bases). Trimming left V 4 bases short and J 0 bases short, with 13 bases between. CDR1 is SEHNR and CDR2 is FQNEAQ in the germline V gene (reference sequence). CDR3 size: 15 residues.

The chain uses TRBV5-1 and TRBJ1-1; 10 nucleotides agree with TRBD1. CDR3 length: 16 amino acids. The germline CDR1 and CDR2 sequences are SGHRS and YFSETQ. V shed 3 bases, J shed 4 bases, and the junction held 9 bases outside the gene matches. The CDR3 protein is CASSWELTGGGTEAFF. The CDR3 DNA reads TGCGCCAGCAGCTGGGAACTGACAGGGGGCGGCACTGAAGCTTTCTTT.

The CDR3 region is CASSLKRQDLYEQYF. In nucleotides, the CDR3 is TGCGCCAGCAGCTTGAAGCGACAGGACCTATACGAGCAGTACTTC. V and J are TRBV5-1 and TRBJ2-7, with D maybe TRBD1 (6 bases). CDR1 is SGHRS, CDR2 YFSETQ, per germline. V lost 1 base to trimming and J lost 4 bases, with 15 bases between them. CDR3 length: 15 amino acids.

This clonotype was observed a few times. This chain uses TRBV25-1 with TRBJ2-3, with TRBD2 matching over 12 bases. V dropped 3 bases and J dropped 6; count of bases not matched to a gene: 7. The CDR3 totals 16 residues. Germline loops: CDR1 MGHDK, CDR2 SYGVNS. The CDR3 bases are TGTGCCAGCAGTGATCCTAGCGGGAGGGCGGGGGATACGCAGTATTTT. It translates to CASSDPSGRAGDTQYF.

V and J are TRBV20-1 and TRBJ2-1, with TRBD2 matching 8 bases. Germline assignment: CDR1 DFQATT and CDR2 SNEGSKA (reference sequence). This CDR3 has 15 amino acids. V dropped 1 base and J dropped 5; count of bases not matched to a gene: 7. The CDR3 region has the DNA TGCAGTGCTAGAGTCTCTAGCGGGCTTCACAATGAGCAGTTCTTC. It is translated as CSARVSSGLHNEQFF.

This clonotype occurred a few times. This rearrangement joins TRBV4-1 to TRBJ2-3; tentatively, D is TRBD2 (5 bases). V dropped 5 bases and J dropped 2 bases, with 11 bases sitting between them. CDR1 and CDR2 from the germline V gene are MGHRA and YSYEKL. This CDR3 spans 14 amino acids. The CDR3 nucleotides read TGCGCCAGCAGCTCAACGGGGTTCACAGATACGCAGTATTTT. Encoded protein: CASSSTGFTDTQYF.

The chain employs TRBV20-1 and TRBJ2-7; 7 bases align to TRBD1. The trim removed 2 bases at V and 2 bases at J, leaving 12 bases unmatched. CDR3 length equals 16 residues. Germline CDR1 is DFQATT and CDR2 is SNEGSKA (reference sequence). CDR3 DNA sequence: TGCAGTGCTAGACACGTGCTTGGGACAGACCCCTACGAGCAGTACTTC. Its protein product is CSARHVLGTDPYEQYF.

Comment on this clonotype: The junction departs from the called germline gene at one end, perhaps through a read error. The rearrangement links TRBV7-9 to TRBJ1-3; D not resolved. CDR3 size: 11 residues. Germline CDR1 reads SEHNR; CDR2 reads FQNEAQ (reference sequence). CDR3 nucleotides: TGTGCCAGAAGCTCTGGAAACACCATATATTTT. Translation: CARSSGNTIYF.

The chain uses TRBV5-1 and TRBJ2-7; no clear D. The germline V gene has CDR1 SGHRS and CDR2 YFSETQ. The CDR3 has 14 amino acids. Deletions cut 6 bases from V and 1 base from J, with 14 bases between. CDR3 DNA sequence: TGCGCCAGCACTCTGGGTGGGAATTCCTACGAGCAGTACTTC. Translating gives CASTLGGNSYEQYF.

This clonotype was observed a handful of times. The V and J genes are TRBV5-1 and TRBJ2-2; D remains unclear. This CDR3 spans 15 amino acids. From germline, CDR1 is SGHRS and CDR2 YFSETQ. Trimming took 1 base from V and 5 from J, leaving 12 bases between them. The CDR3 sequence is CASSLRSLGTGELFF. CDR3 bases: TGCGCCAGCAGCTTGAGGTCTCTGGGGACCGGGGAGCTGTTTTTT.

The chain links TRBV27 to TRBJ2-1; weak D call: TRBD1 (6 bases). The V and J ends lost 5 bases and 3 bases respectively, with 20 bases between them. Germline V lookup: CDR1 MNHEY, CDR2 SMNVEV (reference sequence). The CDR3 contains 17 residues. The CDR3 loop reads CASSTSSQGKLYNEQFF. The CDR3 coding sequence is TGTGCCAGCAGTACATCATCACAGGGAAAGCTCTACAATGAGCAGTTCTTC.

V gene TRBV12-3 or TRBV12-4 combines with J gene TRBJ1-2; no reliable D call. The CDR3 spans 15 residues. Trimming stripped 6 bases from V and 5 bases from J, with 19 bases between. CDR3 region: CASSLGHRAGYGYTF. CDR3 DNA sequence: TGTGCCAGCAGCCTAGGGCACCGAGCTGGGTATGGCTACACCTTC.

This clonotype was seen a handful of times. This rearrangement joins TRBV25-1 to TRBJ2-7; TRBD2 matches at 11 bases. The V and J ends lost 1 base and 4 bases, in that order; junction bases with no gene match: 3. CDR1 is MGHDK and CDR2 is SYGVNS in the germline V gene. The CDR3 covers 15 residues. In nucleotides, the CDR3 is TGTGCCAGCAGTGAATGGGGACTAGCGGATTACGAGCAGTACTTC. Residues: CASSEWGLADYEQYF.

Only a few counts were recorded for this clonotype. The V call is TRBV9, the J call TRBJ2-3; D gene uncertain. V was pared by 4 bases and J by 2 bases, with 11 bases between. From germline, CDR1 is SGDLS and CDR2 YYNGEE. This CDR3 is built from 14 residues. The DNA for the CDR3 is TGTGCCAGCAGCCAACAAGCTATCACAGATACGCAGTATTTT. The encoded protein is CASSQQAITDTQYF.

The genes are TRBV7-6 and TRBJ2-1, with unresolved D. The CDR3 totals 13 residues. The ends were cut back, 5 bases at V and 8 bases at J, with 13 bases in the middle. The germline CDR1 and CDR2 sequences are SGHVS and FNYEAQ. The CDR3 DNA sequence: TGTGCCAGCAGCCCGACGTTTGGGCATGAGCAGTTCTTC. Its protein is CASSPTFGHEQFF.

This clonotype was seen a few times. The chain recombines TRBV27 with TRBJ1-5; D gene uncertain. CDR1 is MNHEY, CDR2 SMNVEV, per germline (reference sequence). Trimming stripped 3 bases from V and 3 bases from J, with 12 bases between. CDR3 size: 15 residues. The CDR3 DNA reads TGTGCCAGCAGTTTGGCGGGGAGTCTCAATCAGCCCCAGCATTTT. Amino acids: CASSLAGSLNQPQHF.

In its sample, this clonotype was seen a few times. The gene calls are TRBV12-3 or TRBV12-4 and TRBJ1-3, with D uncertain. This CDR3 is built from 13 residues. The V gene lost 3 bases and the J gene lost 1 base, with 4 bases spanning the gap. CDR3 nucleotides: TGTGCCAGCAGTTTTAGATCTGGAAACACCATATATTTT. Translating it yields CASSFRSGNTIYF.

Of note for this clonotype: Its ends do not fully match the called genes, so a read error is possible. J is TRBJ2-7 and V is TRBV4-1; TRBD1 agrees at 9 bases. Germline loops: CDR1 MGHRA, CDR2 YSYEKL. This CDR3 region has 15 residues. As DNA, the CDR3 is TGCGCCAGCAGCCTTTCCGGGACAGGGTTCTACAAGCAGTACTTC. Residues: CASSLSGTGFYKQYF.

This clonotype was counted at least ten times. The rearrangement uses TRBV14 and TRBJ2-7; the D gene is possibly TRBD1 (5 bases). The CDR3 extends over 12 amino acids. Germline CDR1 reads SGHDN; CDR2 reads FVKESK. The ends were cut back, 3 bases at V and 7 bases at J, with 10 bases in the middle. For the CDR3, the DNA is TGTGCCAGCAGCCAGGGGCTCAGGGAGCAGTACTTC. It translates to CASSQGLREQYF.

This clonotype was seen a handful of times. The chain couples TRBV20-1 to TRBJ1-2; D call uncertain. CDR1 is DFQATT and CDR2 is SNEGSKA in the germline V gene (reference sequence). The CDR3 loop spans 14 amino acids. Trimming cost V 2 bases and J 5 bases, with 15 bases left between them. CDR3 sequence reads: CSARKALELYGYTF. The CDR3 coding sequence is TGCAGTGCTAGAAAGGCGTTGGAACTTTATGGCTACACCTTC.

Only one count was recorded for this clonotype. V usage is TRBV20-1 and J usage is TRBJ2-1; 9 nucleotides line up with TRBD2. The CDR3 has 16 amino acids. Germline trimming cut 1 base from V and 9 bases from J; bases unmatched to any gene: 13. CDR1 and CDR2 from the germline V gene are DFQATT and SNEGSKA (reference sequence). For the CDR3, the DNA is TGCAGTGCTAGAGGGACGCTAGCGGGGTCCTCCGGTGAGCAGTTCTTC. Protein sequence: CSARGTLAGSSGEQFF.

In its sample, this clonotype was seen many times. The chain couples TRBV20-1 to TRBJ2-1; 13 bases align to TRBD2. The CDR3 runs to 13 residues. V shed 5 bases, J shed 5 bases, and the junction held 0 bases outside the gene matches. The germline CDR1 and CDR2 sequences are DFQATT and SNEGSKA (reference sequence). CDR3 sequence: CSAGLAGDNEQFF. CDR3 DNA: TGCAGTGCTGGACTAGCGGGAGACAATGAGCAGTTCTTC.

The J gene is TRBJ2-7, the V gene TRBV4-1; 11 nucleotides align to TRBD1. The junction had 4 bases not matched to a gene; V was cut back by 3 bases and J by 3 bases. The CDR3 has 15 residues. The germline gives CDR1 MGHRA, CDR2 YSYEKL. CDR3 DNA: TGCGCCAGCAGCCATACCGGGACAGGGGGCTACGAGCAGTACTTC. It specifies CASSHTGTGGYEQYF.